This T cell receptor beta chain derives from a study of OX40 agonist ivuxolimab in advanced cancers. Turning to the study itself: The patients received agonistic anti-OX40 (CD134) antibody ivuxolimab.

With respect to this clone: Its specificity is not known.

There are 14 residues in the CDR3. V lost 1 base, J lost 7 bases, and 9 bases lay in between. Germline values: CDR1 SGDLS, CDR2 YYNGEE. Assay: immunoSEQ multiplex PCR; the TCRdb copy retains only in-frame clones and omits some. The repertoire has 95,000 to 100,000 clones, about four fifths of them found once; the top ten carry almost 1.5%. Whole-study results and caveats: The study did not work out the antigen specificity of the expanded peripheral T cells.

The chain has TRBV9 and TRBJ1-6, with TRBD1 as a possible D gene (5 bases). This sample comprised CD4+ or CD8+ T cells sorted from blood, obtained in a trial of the OX40 agonist ivuxolimab. The source of this sequence is an adult with an advanced solid tumor such as melanoma, head and neck, liver or kidney cancer. CDR3 protein: CASSVRGGNSPLHF. DNA for the CDR3: TGTGCCAGCAGCGTACGTGGGGGAAATTCACCCCTCCACTTT.